Shown below are 18 T cell receptor beta chains from a single sample sequenced in a study of shared clonotypes between healthy human individuals. Sequencing used immunoSEQ multiplex PCR; TCRdb keeps in-frame clones, though not all of them. The sample shows over 950,000 clones, roughly 80% of them seen only once. The material sequenced was memory CD4+ T cells from PBMCs. Subset of the sample: CD45RA-negative fraction. Every receptor here comes from a man between 18 and 29 years old in good health. Some clones in this sample may be carry-over from other donors' samples.

This sequence joins TRBV6-1 and TRBJ1-5; D possibly corresponds to TRBD1 (5 bases). Germline V gene sequence: CDR1 MNHNS, CDR2 SASEGT. The CDR3 contains 16 residues. Between the trimmed V and J ends, which lost 0 bases and 4 bases, there was a span of 13 bases. This chain's CDR3 is CASSEARRARNQPQHF. DNA of the CDR3: TGTGCCAGCAGTGAAGCGCGCAGGGCGCGGAATCAGCCCCAGCATTTT.

In the case of this clone: The same CDR3 is also encoded by other DNA sequences in this sample. This chain connects TRBV5-4 to TRBJ2-3; 9 bases agree with TRBD2. The CDR3 is 15 amino acids. Germline-derived CDR1 and CDR2 are SGHNT and YYREEE (reference sequence). J gave up 0 bases and V 3 bases, and 2 bases lay outside the gene matches. As DNA, the CDR3 is TGTGCCAGCAGCTCGACTAGCGGAAGCACAGATACGCAGTATTTT. The encoded protein is CASSSTSGSTDTQYF.

The genes are TRBV7-9 and TRBJ2-7, with TRBD1 matching 9 bases. CDR3 size: 16 residues. V was pared by 8 bases and J by 5 bases, with 16 bases of the junction left unmatched. The germline gives CDR1 SEHNR, CDR2 FQNEAQ (reference sequence). In DNA, the CDR3 is TGTGCCAGCGAACGTGGGACGACAGGGGGTTCCGACGAGCAGTACTTC. This encodes CASERGTTGGSDEQYF.

The rearrangement uses TRBV7-9 and TRBJ2-1; 10 positions agree with TRBD2. The ends lost 6 bases at V and 9 bases at J; junction bases unmatched: 8. CDR3 length: 14 residues. The germline gives CDR1 SEHNR, CDR2 FQNEAQ (reference sequence). The CDR3, as DNA: TGTGCCAGCAGTTCCGGGACTAGCGAATCTGAGCAGTTCTTC. As protein: CASSSGTSESEQFF. Based on the CDR3 plus reference TRBV7-9 and TRBJ2-1, the full variable domain is DTGVSQNPRHKITKRGQNVTFRCDPISEHNRLYWYRQTLGQGPEFLTYFQNEAQLEKSRLLSDRFSAERPKGSFSTLEIQRTEQGDSAMYLCASSSGTSESEQFFGPGTRLTVL.

In this sample, this clone turned up once. The rearrangement links TRBV2 to TRBJ2-2; D unresolved. Trimming took off 0 bases at V and 4 bases at J, with 6 bases between the two ends. The CDR3 consists of 14 residues. Germline V gene data show CDR1 as SNHLY and CDR2 as FYNNEI. DNA for the CDR3: TGTGCCAGCAGTGAAGCAGCCGTCACCGGGGAGCTGTTTTTT. It is translated as CASSEAAVTGELFF.

The sample holds one count of this clone. At the DNA level, this CDR3 is encoded by other sequences in the same sample as well. The rearrangement uses TRBV18 and TRBJ1-1; TRBD1 aligns across 7 bases. The ends lost 0 bases at V and 7 bases at J; junction bases unmatched: 5. The CDR3 extends over 14 amino acids. The germline V gene has CDR1 KGHSH and CDR2 LQKENI. CDR3 sequence (DNA): TGTGCCAGCTCACCACCGAGCACAGGGGATGAAGCTTTCTTT. As protein: CASSPPSTGDEAFF.

As for this clone: At the DNA level, this CDR3 is encoded by other sequences in the same sample as well. The chain is built from TRBV2 and TRBJ2-3, with D unresolved. V lost 3 bases and J 3 bases, leaving 4 bases between the germline ends. CDR1 is SNHLY and CDR2 is FYNNEI in the germline V gene. The CDR3 is made up of 12 amino acids. In DNA form, the CDR3 reads TGTGCCAGCAGTGAGCGGACAGATACGCAGTATTTT. It is translated as CASSERTDTQYF.

This clone was counted between two and nine times. This chain uses TRBV2 with TRBJ1-1; D ambiguous. Germline loops: CDR1 SNHLY, CDR2 FYNNEI. This CDR3 has 12 amino acids. Trimming stripped 7 bases from V and 1 base from J, with 7 bases between. CDR3 bases: TGTGCCAGCAAGAGGGAGAACACTGAAGCTTTCTTT. Its translation: CASKRENTEAFF.

The chain links TRBV5-1 to TRBJ2-5, with TRBD2 matching 13 bases. The V gene's germline CDR1 is SGHRS and CDR2 YFSETQ. This CDR3 region has 16 residues. The junction had 8 bases not matched to a gene; V was cut back by 4 bases and J by 5 bases. The CDR3 nucleotides read TGCGCCAGCAGCGGGGGAGGGACTAGCGGGACGGAGACCCAGTACTTC. Amino acid sequence: CASSGGGTSGTETQYF.

The J gene is TRBJ2-1, the V gene TRBV28; 9 bases line up with TRBD1. Germline values: CDR1 MDHEN, CDR2 SYDVKM. The CDR3 loop spans 15 amino acids. Trimming removed 5 bases from V and 9 bases from J; junction bases left unmatched: 11. CDR3 bases: TGTGCCAGCAGTAGACCGACAGGGGGTCGTAGTGAGCAGTTCTTC. Translating it yields CASSRPTGGRSEQFF.

This clone appeared a few times. The rearrangement links TRBV11-3 to TRBJ1-1; D is unresolved. The germline V and J ends were trimmed by 3 bases and 3 bases, with 8 bases remaining between them. This CDR3 spans 13 amino acids. The germline V gene has CDR1 SGHNT and CDR2 YENEEA. CDR3 DNA: TGTGCCAGCAGCTTCTCTCGGGACACTGAAGCTTTCTTT. Protein product: CASSFSRDTEAFF.

The chain carries TRBV28 and TRBJ2-7; possibly TRBD2 for D (6 bases). The germline V gene encodes CDR1 MDHEN and CDR2 SYDVKM. Trimming removed 3 bases at V and 1 base at J, with 13 bases between. This CDR3 is 15 amino acids long. The CDR3 sequence: CASSFGGTSSYEQYF. CDR3 DNA sequence: TGTGCCAGCAGTTTTGGCGGGACCAGTTCCTACGAGCAGTACTTC.

This clone was recorded a few times. This same CDR3 is encoded by further DNA sequences in the sample. V and J are TRBV15 and TRBJ1-1; the D is unclear. CDR1 and CDR2 (germline): LNHNV, YYDKDF (reference sequence). The CDR3 extends over 13 amino acids. The ends were cut back, 1 base at V and 1 base at J, with 4 bases in the middle. CDR3 nucleotides: TGTGCCACCAGCAGAGTAGGGAACACTGAAGCTTTCTTT. This sequence encodes CATSRVGNTEAFF.

The chain links TRBV6-6 to TRBJ2-3; 12 positions match TRBD2. Trimming took 5 bases from V and 6 from J; bases not matched to a gene: 6. The CDR3 runs 15 residues. Germline CDR1 MNHNY, CDR2 SVGAGI (reference sequence). The CDR3, as DNA: TGTGCCAGCAGTCAACTAGCGGGAGGATCGGATACGCAGTATTTT. Translation gives CASSQLAGGSDTQYF.

This clone was recorded once. The chain is built from TRBV19 and TRBJ2-6; no firm D call. The CDR3 loop spans 15 amino acids. Trimming removed 3 bases at V and 2 bases at J, with 8 bases between. Germline CDR1 reads LNHDA; CDR2 reads SQIVND (reference sequence). The CDR3 protein is CASSINRAGANVLTF. In nucleotides, the CDR3 is TGTGCCAGTAGTATTAACAGAGCTGGGGCCAACGTCCTGACTTTC.

This clone was observed a handful of times. Additional DNA sequences in this sample encode the identical CDR3. The chain has TRBV18 and TRBJ2-7; D unresolved. This CDR3 region has 12 residues. CDR1 and CDR2 from the germline V gene are KGHSH and LQKENI. V was trimmed by 2 bases and J by 4 bases, leaving 6 bases between them. For the CDR3, the DNA is TGTGCCAGCTCACCAGAAAGATACGAGCAGTACTTC. Protein: CASSPERYEQYF. The full variable domain, in which reference TRBV18 and TRBJ2-7 provide the parts outside the CDR3, is NAGVMQNPRHLVRRRGQEARLRCSPMKGHSHVYWYRQLPEEGLKFMVYLQKENIIDESGMPKERFSAEFPKEGPSILRIQQVVRGDSAAYFCASSPERYEQYFGPGTRLTVT.

On this clone: One base separates it from a far larger clone, so it is likely a read error. V usage is TRBV4-1 and J usage is TRBJ1-3; D is undetermined. This CDR3 region has 17 residues. CDR1 is MGHRA and CDR2 is YSYEKL in the germline V gene. CDR3 protein: CASSHPSGRGTGSTIYF. In nucleotides, the CDR3 is TGCGCCAGCAGCCACCCCTCGGGGAGAGGAACTGGAAGCACCATATATTTT.

The genes are TRBV15 and TRBJ1-1, with 9 bases matching TRBD1. The ends lost 0 bases at V and 4 bases at J; junction bases unmatched: 6. Germline V gene lookup returns CDR1 LNHNV and CDR2 YYDKDF (reference sequence). CDR3 length equals 16 residues. The CDR3 coding sequence is TGTGCCACCAGCAGAGATCGGGACAGGGTAGGCACTGAAGCTTTCTTT. It translates to CATSRDRDRVGTEAFF.